Listed here is a single T cell receptor (beta chain). The CDR3 runs 16 residues. In germline, CDR1 is KGHSH, CDR2 LQKENI. Trimming cost V 3 bases and J 5 bases; bases outside gene matches: 9. The data are from a study of OX40 agonist ivuxolimab in advanced cancers. Study details: Patients got intravenous ivuxolimab at 0.01 to 10 mg/kg every 2 weeks.

Profiling relied on immunoSEQ multiplex PCR, and the TCRdb table lists in-frame clones only, not all of them. The sample holds approximately 100,000 clones, 90% seen once. This sequence originates from an adult with an advanced solid tumor such as melanoma, head and neck, liver or kidney cancer. The input for sequencing was CD4+ or CD8+ T cells sorted from blood, taken in a trial of the OX40 agonist ivuxolimab. The chain joins TRBV18 to TRBJ2-2, with 7 bases identical to TRBD1. CDR3 amino acids: CASSPPRQGVTGELFF. The CDR3 region has the DNA TGTGCCAGCTCACCGCCGCGACAGGGCGTGACCGGGGAGCTGTTTTTT.